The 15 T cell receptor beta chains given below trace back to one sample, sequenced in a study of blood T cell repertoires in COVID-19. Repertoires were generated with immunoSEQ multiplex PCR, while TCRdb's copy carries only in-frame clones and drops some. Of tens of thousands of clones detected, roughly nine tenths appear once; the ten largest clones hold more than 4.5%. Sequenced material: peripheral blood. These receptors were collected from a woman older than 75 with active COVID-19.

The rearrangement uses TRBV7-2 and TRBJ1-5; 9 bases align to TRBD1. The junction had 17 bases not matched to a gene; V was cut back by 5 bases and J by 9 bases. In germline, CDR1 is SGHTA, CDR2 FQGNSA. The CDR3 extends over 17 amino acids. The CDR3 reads CASSPRQGQGTFWPQHF. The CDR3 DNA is TGTGCCAGCAGCCCCAGGCAGGGACAGGGCACCTTTTGGCCCCAGCATTTT.

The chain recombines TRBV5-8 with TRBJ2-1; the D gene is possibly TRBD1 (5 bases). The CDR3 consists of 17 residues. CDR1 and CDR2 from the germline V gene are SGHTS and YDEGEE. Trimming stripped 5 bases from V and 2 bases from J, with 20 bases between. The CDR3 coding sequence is TGTGCCAGCAGACCTCCCCGGGCAGGGTTCGCCTACAATGAGCAGTTCTTC. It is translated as CASRPPRAGFAYNEQFF.

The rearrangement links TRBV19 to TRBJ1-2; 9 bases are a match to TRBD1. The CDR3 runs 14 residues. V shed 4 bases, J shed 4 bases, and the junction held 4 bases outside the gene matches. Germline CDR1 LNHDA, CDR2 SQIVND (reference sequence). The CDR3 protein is CASSRTGASYGYTF. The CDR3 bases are TGTGCCAGTAGTAGGACAGGGGCAAGCTATGGCTACACCTTC.

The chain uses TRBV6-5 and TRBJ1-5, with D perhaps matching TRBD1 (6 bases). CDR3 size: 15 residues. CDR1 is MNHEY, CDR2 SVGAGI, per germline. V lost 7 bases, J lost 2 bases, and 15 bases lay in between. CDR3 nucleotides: TGTGCCAGCATGGCAATAGGGGGTCGCAATCAGCCCCAGCATTTT. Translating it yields CASMAIGGRNQPQHF.

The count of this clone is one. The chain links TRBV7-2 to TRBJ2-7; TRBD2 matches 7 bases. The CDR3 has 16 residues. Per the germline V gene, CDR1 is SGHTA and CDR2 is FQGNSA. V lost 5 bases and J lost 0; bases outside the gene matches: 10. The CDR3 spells CASSPRAGRPSYEQYF. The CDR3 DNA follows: TGTGCCAGCAGCCCAAGAGCCGGGAGGCCCTCCTACGAGCAGTACTTC.

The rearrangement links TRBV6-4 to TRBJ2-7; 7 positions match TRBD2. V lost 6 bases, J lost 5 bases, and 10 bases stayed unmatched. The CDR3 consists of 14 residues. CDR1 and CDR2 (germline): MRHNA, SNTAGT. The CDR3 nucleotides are TGTGCCAGCAGCGCCCGGGAGGTCCGCCACGAGCAGTACTTC. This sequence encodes CASSAREVRHEQYF.

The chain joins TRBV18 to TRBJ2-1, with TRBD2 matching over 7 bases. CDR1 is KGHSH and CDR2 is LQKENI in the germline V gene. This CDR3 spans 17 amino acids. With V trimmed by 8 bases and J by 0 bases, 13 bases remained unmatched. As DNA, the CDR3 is TGTGCCAGCCACTTTCGGCTAGCGGAAGGCTCCTACAATGAGCAGTTCTTC. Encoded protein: CASHFRLAEGSYNEQFF.

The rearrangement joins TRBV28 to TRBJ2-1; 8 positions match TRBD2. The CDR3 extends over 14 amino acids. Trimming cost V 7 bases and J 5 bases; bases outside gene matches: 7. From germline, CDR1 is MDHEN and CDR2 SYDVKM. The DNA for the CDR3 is TGTGCCAGCAAGGAAGCGGGAGCTAACAATGAGCAGTTCTTC. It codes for CASKEAGANNEQFF.

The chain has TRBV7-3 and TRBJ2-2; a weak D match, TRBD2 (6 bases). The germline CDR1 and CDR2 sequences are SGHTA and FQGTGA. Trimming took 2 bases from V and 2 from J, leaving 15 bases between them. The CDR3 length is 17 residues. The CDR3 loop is CASSLSAGPRNTGELFF. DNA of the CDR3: TGTGCCAGCAGCTTATCCGCGGGACCTAGAAACACCGGGGAGCTGTTTTTT. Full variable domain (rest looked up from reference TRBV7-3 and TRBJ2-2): GAGVSQTPSNKVTEKGKYVELRCDPISGHTALYWYRQSLGQGPEFLIYFQGTGAADDSGLPNDRFFAVRPEGSVSTLKIQRTERGDSAVYLCASSLSAGPRNTGELFFGEGSRLTVL.

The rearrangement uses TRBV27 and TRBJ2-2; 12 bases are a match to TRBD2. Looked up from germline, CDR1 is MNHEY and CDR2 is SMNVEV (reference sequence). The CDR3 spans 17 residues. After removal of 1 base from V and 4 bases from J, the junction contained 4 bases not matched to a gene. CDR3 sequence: CASSLLASGRVTGELFF. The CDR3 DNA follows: TGTGCCAGCAGTTTATTGGCTAGCGGGAGGGTCACCGGGGAGCTGTTTTTT.

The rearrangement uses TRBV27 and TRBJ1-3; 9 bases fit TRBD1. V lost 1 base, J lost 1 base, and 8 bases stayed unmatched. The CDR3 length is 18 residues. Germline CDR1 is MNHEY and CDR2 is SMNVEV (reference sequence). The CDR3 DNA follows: TGTGCCAGCAGTTTATACGGGACAGGGTGGGAATCTGGAAACACCATATATTTT. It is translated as CASSLYGTGWESGNTIYF.

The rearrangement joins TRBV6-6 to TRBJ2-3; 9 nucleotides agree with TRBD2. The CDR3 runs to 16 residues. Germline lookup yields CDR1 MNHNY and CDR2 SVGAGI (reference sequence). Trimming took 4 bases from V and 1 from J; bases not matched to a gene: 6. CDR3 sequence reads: CASSSPGLARTDTQYF. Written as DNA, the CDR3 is TGTGCCAGCAGTTCCCCTGGACTAGCGCGCACAGATACGCAGTATTTT.

CDR3 DNA: TGCGCCAGCAGCTTGGCTCTGACTCCGGAGCAGTTCTTC. Residues: CASSLALTPEQFF. The chain is built from TRBV5-1 and TRBJ2-1; no clear D gene. The CDR3 is made up of 13 amino acids. The germline V gene encodes CDR1 SGHRS and CDR2 YFSETQ. V was clipped by 0 bases and J by 10 bases, with 11 bases between them.

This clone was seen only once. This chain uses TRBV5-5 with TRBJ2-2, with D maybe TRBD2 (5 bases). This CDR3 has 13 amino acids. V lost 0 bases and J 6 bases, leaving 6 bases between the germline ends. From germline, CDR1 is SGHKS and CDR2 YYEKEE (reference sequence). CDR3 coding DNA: TGTGCCAGCAGCTTGGAGGGAGCCGGGGAGCTGTTTTTT. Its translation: CASSLEGAGELFF.

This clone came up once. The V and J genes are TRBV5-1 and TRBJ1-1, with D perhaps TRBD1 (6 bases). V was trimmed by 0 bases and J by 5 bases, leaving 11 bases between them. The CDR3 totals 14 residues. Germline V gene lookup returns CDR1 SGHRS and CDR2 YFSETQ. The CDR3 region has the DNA TGCGCCAGCAGCTTGGTGTCAGGGGAAACTGAAGCTTTCTTT. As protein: CASSLVSGETEAFF.